Detailed here is one T cell receptor (beta chain). In the original analysis: Amplified reference gene primers provided the basis for estimating nucleated cell counts. Only in-frame clones appear in the TCRdb table, and some are missing; sequencing was by immunoSEQ multiplex PCR. The DNA was the basis for D and trimming; V, J and clone size are from that table. Of around 250,000 clones listed, roughly 84% were seen once; the top ten hold 8.6%. CDR1 and CDR2 (germline): SEHNR, FQNEAQ (reference sequence). The V and J ends lost 5 bases and 4 bases respectively, with 17 bases between them. The CDR3 has 16 amino acids. This specimen comes from a study of blood T cell repertoires in COVID-19. Study overall: Spain, Italy and the United States supplied samples that represented acute and convalescent COVID-19. PBMCs, B-cell-depleted T cells, or T cells were the source of the cDNA or gDNA that made up the material.

The chain recombines TRBV7-9 with TRBJ2-2; the D is unclear. What was sequenced was peripheral blood. This sequence originates from a human donor in a cohort sampled during active COVID-19. Here the CDR3 reads CASSPPPVGGTGELFF. DNA for the CDR3: TGTGCCAGCAGCCCACCCCCCGTCGGCGGCACCGGGGAGCTGTTTTTT.